This T cell receptor (beta chain) comes out of a study of blood T cell repertoires in COVID-19. Study at large: Sites in the United States, Italy and Spain provided acute and convalescent COVID-19 samples.

Data came from immunoSEQ multiplex PCR; TCRdb stores just in-frame clones and leaves some out. This table holds some 410,000 clones, around 87% found once. Looked up from germline, CDR1 is SNHLY and CDR2 is FYNNEI. The CDR3 has 17 amino acids. The junction had 8 bases not matched to a gene; V was cut back by 2 bases and J by 7 bases. Membership in each cohort depended on participant-reported clinical history. The rearrangement uses TRBV2 and TRBJ1-6; 10 bases map to TRBD1. The TCR originated in a woman between 25 and 40 years old with acute COVID-19. The sample taken for sequencing was PBMCs or T cells enriched from blood (not recorded which). This chain's CDR3 is CASSERGQGGSNSPLHF. The CDR3 DNA sequence: TGTGCCAGCAGTGAACGCGGACAGGGGGGATCCAATTCACCCCTCCACTTT.